Listed below are T cell receptor beta chains from one sample, sequenced in a study of shared clonotypes between healthy human individuals. The repertoire was sequenced with immunoSEQ multiplex PCR; TCRdb's copy has only in-frame clones and lacks some. This table holds roughly 2,300,000 clones, less than 95% found once. Material for sequencing was naive CD4+ T cells from PBMCs. All receptors derive from a man younger than 30 in good health. Some clones in this sample may be carry-over from other donors' samples. The CDR3 runs from the conserved cysteine through the conserved F or W. A D gene is named only where the DNA matches it firmly. Expanded clones are given a class, and other clones once, few, many or no size at all.

>NA|TRBV14|TRBJ2-4|NA
CASSPRLWGRYWGAKNIQYF
TGTGCCAGCAGCCCCCGCTTGTGGGGGAGATATTGGGGAGCCAAAAACATTCAGTACTTC
>NA|TRBV28|TRBJ1-2|NA
CASSSPTLGQRYGYTF
TGTGCCAGCAGTTCACCAACCCTCGGACAGAGATATGGCTACACCTTC
>once|TRBV28|TRBJ1-2|TRBD1
CASSRTGAYYGYTF
TGTGCCAGCAGCCGGACAGGTGCCTACTATGGCTACACCTTC
>NA|TRBV2|TRBJ2-5|TRBD1
CASKGGRVQETQYF
TGTGCCAGCAAAGGGGGCAGGGTCCAAGAGACCCAGTACTTC
>NA|TRBV7-2|TRBJ1-2|NA
CASSLLTGVGYTF
TGTGCCAGCAGCTTGTTAACAGGTGTTGGCTACACCTTC
>NA|TRBV6-1|TRBJ2-7|NA
CASSDGPSYEQYF
TGTGCCAGCAGTGACGGTCCCTCCTACGAGCAGTACTTC
>NA|TRBV28|TRBJ1-2|NA
CASSLTGQGSYGYTF
TGTGCCAGCAGTTTAACCGGGCAGGGAAGCTATGGCTACACCTTC
>NA|TRBV5-6|TRBJ1-1|NA
CASSLGQGIPAFF
TGTGCCAGCAGCTTGGGGCAGGGGATACCTGCTTTCTTT
>NA|TRBV2|TRBJ1-2|TRBD1
CASRSDRNLLNAGYTF
TGTGCCAGCAGATCGGACAGGAACCTCTTAAATGCTGGCTACACCTTC
>NA|TRBV7-8|TRBJ2-5|NA
CASSLGAVGETQYF
TGTGCCAGCAGCTTAGGTGCAGTCGGAGAGACCCAGTACTTC
>NA|TRBV10-3|TRBJ1-5|NA
CATAEGQFNQPQHF
TGTGCCACCGCGGAGGGGCAGTTCAATCAGCCCCAGCATTTT
>NA|TRBV11-2|TRBJ2-3|TRBD2
CASSLVAGGLTDTQYF
TGTGCCAGCAGCTTAGTCGCGGGAGGTCTAACAGATACGCAGTATTTT
>NA|TRBV18|TRBJ2-1|NA
CASSPGLEDEQFF
TGTGCCAGCTCACCTGGGTTAGAAGATGAGCAGTTCTTC
>NA|TRBV4-1|TRBJ2-5|TRBD2
CASSQGGGRGRASETQYF
TGCGCCAGCAGCCAAGGGGGAGGTCGCGGGAGGGCCTCAGAGACCCAGTACTTC
>once|TRBV4-2|TRBJ2-4|NA
CASSQENLLGDIQYF
TGTGCCAGCAGCCAAGAAAACCTTTTAGGGGACATTCAGTACTTC
>NA|TRBV4-2|TRBJ2-3|TRBD2
CASSQVSTLAGPGDTQYF
TGTGCCAGCAGCCAAGTATCGACACTAGCGGGACCCGGGGATACGCAGTATTTT
>NA|TRBV9|TRBJ1-1|NA
CASSVEPGANTEAFF
TGTGCCAGCAGCGTAGAACCGGGAGCGAACACTGAAGCTTTCTTT
>once|TRBV27|TRBJ2-1|TRBD1
CASSLAPAGTVGNEQFF
TGTGCCAGCAGTTTAGCACCGGCCGGGACAGTGGGCAATGAGCAGTTCTTC
>NA|TRBV15|TRBJ1-1|TRBD1
CATSRDDRGGTEAFF
TGTGCCACCAGCAGAGACGACAGGGGCGGAACTGAAGCTTTCTTT
>NA|TRBV5-1|TRBJ2-5|NA
CASSLAPESQETQYF
TGCGCCAGCAGCCTCGCCCCAGAGTCCCAAGAGACCCAGTACTTC
>NA|TRBV15|TRBJ2-1|NA
CATSPHEEQFF
TGTGCCACCAGCCCCCACGAAGAGCAGTTCTTC
>NA|TRBV30|TRBJ2-3|NA
CAWSVRGLDTQYF
TGTGCCTGGAGTGTACGAGGTTTAGATACGCAGTATTTT
>NA|TRBV5-1|TRBJ1-6|NA
CASSSSGTARWGNSPLHF
TGCGCCAGCAGCTCATCCGGGACGGCTCGCTGGGGCAATTCACCCCTCCACTTT
>NA|TRBV7-2|TRBJ2-7|NA
CASSLGLREQYF
TGTGCCAGCAGCCTGGGACTTCGCGAGCAGTACTTC
>NA|TRBV7-2|TRBJ2-7|NA
CASSSRTAPTYEQYF
TGTGCCAGCAGCTCTCGGACAGCCCCAACCTACGAGCAGTACTTC
>NA|TRBV19|TRBJ1-2|NA
CASSTRGSGYGYTF
TGTGCCAGTAGTACGAGGGGCTCCGGCTATGGCTACACCTTC
>NA|TRBV6-1|TRBJ1-2|TRBD1
CASSGGQGWGYTF
TGTGCCAGCAGTGGAGGACAGGGGTGGGGCTACACCTTC
>once|TRBV21-1|TRBJ2-1|NA
CASSKGLAGYNEQFF
TGTGCCAGCAGCAAGGGGCTAGCGGGATACAATGAGCAGTTCTTC
>NA|TRBV20-1|TRBJ2-7|NA
CSARQVEQYF
TGCAGTGCTAGACAAGTCGAGCAGTACTTC
>NA|TRBV5-1|TRBJ2-7|TRBD2
CASSLFTVPLAGGDKGYEQYF
TGCGCCAGCAGCTTGTTCACGGTCCCACTAGCGGGAGGCGATAAGGGCTACGAGCAGTACTTC
>NA|TRBV7-9|TRBJ1-5|NA
CASSPGQGRNQPQHF
TGTGCCAGCAGCCCGGGCCAGGGGCGCAATCAGCCCCAGCATTTT
>NA|TRBV2|TRBJ2-5|TRBD2
CASMGTSGPGTQYF
TGTGCCAGCATGGGGACTAGCGGCCCCGGGACCCAGTACTTC
>NA|TRBV5-1|TRBJ2-3|NA
CASSLAGTTDTQYF
TGCGCCAGCAGCTTGGCCGGAACCACAGATACGCAGTATTTT
>once|TRBV5-1|TRBJ2-1|NA
CASSPTDSSYNEQFF
TGCGCCAGCAGCCCGACAGACAGCTCCTACAATGAGCAGTTCTTC
>NA|TRBV29-1|TRBJ2-7|NA
CSAARNREAHEQYF
TGCAGCGCAGCGAGGAACAGGGAGGCCCACGAGCAGTACTTC
>NA|TRBV5-4|TRBJ2-7|TRBD1
CASSKGQGIHEQYF
TGTGCCAGCAGCAAGGGACAGGGAATCCACGAGCAGTACTTC
>NA|TRBV6-1|TRBJ2-7|TRBD1
CATGWTGGPGEQYF
TGTGCCACCGGGTGGACAGGGGGGCCCGGCGAGCAGTACTTC
>few|TRBV18|TRBJ1-4|NA
CASSPQGPEKLFF
TGTGCCAGCTCACCTCAAGGACCTGAAAAACTGTTTTTT
>NA|TRBV5-1|TRBJ2-1|NA
CASSLEVLHEQFF
TGCGCCAGCAGCTTGGAAGTTTTACATGAGCAGTTCTTC
>NA|TRBV29-1|TRBJ2-5|NA
CSVAGLYQETQYF
TGCAGCGTTGCGGGCTTGTACCAAGAGACCCAGTACTTC
>NA|TRBV11-2|TRBJ1-2|NA
CASSLGRDYGYTF
TGTGCCAGCAGCTTGGGCAGGGACTATGGCTACACCTTC
>once|TRBV7-9|TRBJ2-7|TRBD2
CASSPPGGTSETYEQYF
TGTGCCAGCAGCCCTCCCGGAGGGACTAGCGAAACCTACGAGCAGTACTTC
>few|TRBV4-1|TRBJ1-1|NA
CASSQLVDRNTEAFF
TGCGCCAGCAGCCAATTAGTGGACAGGAACACTGAAGCTTTCTTT
>NA|TRBV7-3|TRBJ2-2|NA
CASSPGTLNTGELFF
TGTGCCAGCAGCCCCGGGACACTGAACACCGGGGAGCTGTTTTTT
>NA|TRBV28|TRBJ1-1|NA
CASIGMQGLGNTEAFF
TGTGCCAGCATAGGCATGCAGGGACTGGGAAACACTGAAGCTTTCTTT
>NA|TRBV4-1|TRBJ2-7|NA
CASSQDNRGFEQYF
TGCGCCAGCAGCCAAGATAATCGAGGGTTCGAGCAGTACTTC
>NA|TRBV25-1|TRBJ1-2|NA
CASSESGLNYGYTF
TGTGCCAGCAGTGAATCGGGTCTTAACTATGGCTACACCTTC
>NA|TRBV29-1|TRBJ2-1|TRBD2
CSVEGGSNEQFF
TGCAGCGTTGAGGGGGGGAGTAATGAGCAGTTCTTC
>NA|TRBV4-1|TRBJ2-1|NA
CASSPDHRGLLLYEQFF
TGCGCCAGCAGCCCGGATCATCGGGGGTTGCTACTCTATGAGCAGTTCTTC
>NA|TRBV28|TRBJ2-2|NA
CASTGDTLYTGELFF
TGTGCCAGCACCGGGGACACCTTGTACACCGGGGAGCTGTTTTTT
>NA|TRBV11-1|TRBJ2-2|NA
CASSPRGRGANTGELFF
TGTGCCAGCAGCCCCCGTGGGAGAGGAGCGAACACCGGGGAGCTGTTTTTT
>NA|TRBV15|TRBJ2-2|TRBD1
CATSRAPTGADTGELFF
TGTGCCACCAGCAGAGCACCGACAGGGGCGGACACCGGGGAGCTGTTTTTT
>NA|TRBV2|TRBJ1-1|NA
CASSEDLGVLDTEAFF
TGTGCCAGCAGTGAAGACTTGGGGGTTCTGGACACTGAAGCTTTCTTT
>NA|TRBV6-1|TRBJ1-3|NA
CASSENRPDAGNTIYF
TGTGCCAGCAGTGAAAATCGGCCAGATGCTGGAAACACCATATATTTT
>once|TRBV30|TRBJ2-1|NA
CAWMVDAARREQFF
TGTGCCTGGATGGTGGATGCGGCTCGCAGGGAGCAGTTCTTC
>NA|TRBV5-1|TRBJ2-4|NA
CASSLEAKNIQYF
TGCGCCAGCAGCTTGGAGGCCAAAAACATTCAGTACTTC
>NA|TRBV30|TRBJ2-3|TRBD1
CAWSVDRAGTDTQYF
TGTGCCTGGAGTGTGGACAGGGCAGGGACAGATACGCAGTATTTT
>NA|TRBV25-1|TRBJ2-1|NA
CASRANLAINEQFF
TGTGCCAGCAGAGCAAACCTAGCGATCAATGAGCAGTTCTTC